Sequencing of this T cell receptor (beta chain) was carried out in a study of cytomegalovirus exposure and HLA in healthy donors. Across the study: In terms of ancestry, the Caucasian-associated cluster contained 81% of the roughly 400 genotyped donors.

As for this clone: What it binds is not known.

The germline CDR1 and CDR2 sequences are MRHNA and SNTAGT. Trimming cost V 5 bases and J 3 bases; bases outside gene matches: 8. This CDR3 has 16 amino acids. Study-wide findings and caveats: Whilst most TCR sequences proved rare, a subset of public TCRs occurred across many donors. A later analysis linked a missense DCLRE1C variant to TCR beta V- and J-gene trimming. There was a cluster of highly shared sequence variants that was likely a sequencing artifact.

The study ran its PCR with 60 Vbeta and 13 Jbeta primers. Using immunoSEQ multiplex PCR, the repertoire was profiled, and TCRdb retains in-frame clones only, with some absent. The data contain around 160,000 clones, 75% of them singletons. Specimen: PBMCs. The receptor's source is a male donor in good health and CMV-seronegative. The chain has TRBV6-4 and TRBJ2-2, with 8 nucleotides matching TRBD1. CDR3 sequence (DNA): TGTGCCAGCAGTCGACTACAGGGGGGTGACACCGGGGAGCTGTTTTTT. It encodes CASSRLQGGDTGELFF.